This T cell receptor beta chain was recovered during a study of regulatory T cells in long-lasting Graves disease. Overall study: With positive TSH receptor antibodies and over 5 years of antithyroid drugs, Graves' disease was considered persistent. Study conclusions and caveats: Persistent disease preferred TRBV28, TRBJ1-2 and TRBJ2-5. Samples came from peripheral blood alone, without thyroid tissue.

According to the study, TCR beta libraries were built with iRepertoire HTBI primers and CDR3-region Arm-PCR. MiXCR, run by TCRdb on the multiplex PCR reads, gives a single entry per CDR3 protein. The data hold about 660,000 distinct CDR3 sequences, with 25% to 30% observed a single time. With V trimmed by 5 bases and J by 2 bases, 8 bases remained unmatched. Germline V lookup: CDR1 SGHAT, CDR2 FQNNGV. The CDR3 extends over 16 amino acids. A remark on this clonotype: Its target is not known.

Documented time point: persistent/refractory GD, antithyroid drugs over 5 years with positive TRAb. Construction of the TCR library relied on RNA isolated from PBMCs. The source of the patients was an endocrinology department in Xi'an, China. The V gene is TRBV11-2, the J gene TRBJ2-5, with 10 bases matching TRBD2. Sequencing was performed on peripheral blood mononuclear cells (PBMCs), taken when the disease was refractory, from a patient treated with antithyroid drugs. The source is a female donor with Graves disease. CDR3 coding DNA: TGTGCCAGCAGCCCACGAATAGCGGGGGGTCAAGAGACCCAGTACTTC. This translates into CASSPRIAGGQETQYF.